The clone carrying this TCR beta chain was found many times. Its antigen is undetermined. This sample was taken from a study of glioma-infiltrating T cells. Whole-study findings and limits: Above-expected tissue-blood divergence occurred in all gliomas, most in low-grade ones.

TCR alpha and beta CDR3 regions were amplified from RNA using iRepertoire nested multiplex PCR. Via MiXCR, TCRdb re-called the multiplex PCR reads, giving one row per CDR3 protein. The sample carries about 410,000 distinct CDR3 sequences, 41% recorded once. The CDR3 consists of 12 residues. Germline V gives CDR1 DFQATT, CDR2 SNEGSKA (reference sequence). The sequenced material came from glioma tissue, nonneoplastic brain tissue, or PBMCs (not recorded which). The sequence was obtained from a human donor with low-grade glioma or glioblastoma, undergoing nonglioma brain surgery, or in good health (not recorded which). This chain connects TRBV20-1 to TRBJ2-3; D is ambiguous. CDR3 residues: CSSSFGSEAQYF. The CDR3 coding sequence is TGCAGCTCCAGCTTTGGGTCAGAGGCGCAGTATTTT.